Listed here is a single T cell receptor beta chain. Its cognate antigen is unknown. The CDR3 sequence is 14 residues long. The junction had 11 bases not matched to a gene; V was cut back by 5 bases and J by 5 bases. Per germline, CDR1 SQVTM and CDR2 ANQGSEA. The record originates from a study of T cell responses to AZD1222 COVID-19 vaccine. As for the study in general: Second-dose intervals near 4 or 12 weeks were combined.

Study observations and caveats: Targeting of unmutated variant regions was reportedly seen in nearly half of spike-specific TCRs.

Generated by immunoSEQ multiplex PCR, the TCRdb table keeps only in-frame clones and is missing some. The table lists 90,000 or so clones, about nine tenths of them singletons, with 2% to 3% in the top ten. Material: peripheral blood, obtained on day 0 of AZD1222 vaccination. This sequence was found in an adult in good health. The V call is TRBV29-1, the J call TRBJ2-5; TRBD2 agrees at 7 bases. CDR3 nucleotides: TGCAGCGTTCCCGGGACTACCCCAGGCGAGACCCAGTACTTC. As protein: CSVPGTTPGETQYF. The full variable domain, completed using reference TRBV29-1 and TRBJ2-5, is SAVISQKPSRDICQRGTSLTIQCQVDSQVTMMFWYRQQPGQSLTLIATANQGSEATYESGFVIDKFPISRPNLTFSTLTVSNMSPEDSSIYLCSVPGTTPGETQYFGPGTRLLVL.